The rows below give T cell receptor beta chains drawn from one sample of a study of identical twins. Each CDR3 protein is one row after TCRdb ran MiXCR on the 5' RACE reads. The sample holds some 460,000 distinct CDR3 sequences, 12% to 15% seen once. The same sample was also studied in work on yellow fever vaccine responses in identical twins.

Material: CD4+ T cells sorted from blood. These receptors all stem from a woman under 30 in good health. Both conserved end residues are part of each CDR3. D genes are given only for firm matches. Only some rows state a clone size, as once, few, many or a class for expanded clones.

J: TRBJ2-7
V: TRBV29-1
D: TRBD2
size: many
CDR3: CSPLKMASGTAEQYF
DNA: TGCAGCCCCTTGAAGATGGCTAGCGGGACAGCCGAGCAGTACTTC

J: TRBJ2-5
V: TRBV3-1
D: TRBD2
size: few
CDR3: CASSQAAGGWETQYF
DNA: TGTGCCAGCAGCCAAGCAGCGGGGGGCTGGGAGACCCAGTACTTC

J: TRBJ2-3
V: TRBV28
D: TRBD2
size: few
CDR3: CASLTSGSTDTQYF
DNA: TGTGCCAGCCTTACTAGCGGGAGCACAGATACGCAGTATTTT

J: TRBJ2-7
V: TRBV6-1
D: .
size: .
CDR3: CASLTGTHSYEQYF
DNA: TGTGCCAGTCTAACCGGGACACACTCCTACGAGCAGTACTTC

J: TRBJ2-1
V: TRBV29-1
D: TRBD2
size: many
CDR3: CSALAGEIGNEQFF
DNA: TGCAGCGCGCTAGCGGGAGAGATAGGCAATGAGCAGTTCTTC

J: TRBJ2-4
V: TRBV24-1
D: .
size: .
CDR3: CATSETGGRGGNIQYF
DNA: TGTGCCACCAGTGAAACAGGGGGCCGGGGGGGAAACATTCAGTACTTC

J: TRBJ1-2
V: TRBV10-2
D: TRBD1
size: .
CDR3: CASTDRTGSGYTF
DNA: TGCGCCAGCACAGATCGGACAGGAAGTGGCTACACCTTC

J: TRBJ2-7
V: TRBV28
D: TRBD1
size: few
CDR3: CASSFVGGGEQYF
DNA: TGTGCCAGCAGTTTCGTAGGGGGCGGTGAGCAGTACTTC

J: TRBJ2-1
V: TRBV10-3
D: .
size: .
CDR3: CAITDSGSVSNEQFF
DNA: TGTGCCATCACCGATAGCGGTAGTGTCTCCAATGAGCAGTTCTTC

J: TRBJ2-7
V: TRBV20-1
D: TRBD1
size: few
CDR3: CSDKGVGQGYEQYF
DNA: TGCAGTGACAAGGGGGTGGGACAGGGCTACGAGCAGTACTTC

J: TRBJ1-4
V: TRBV7-9
D: .
size: .
CDR3: CASSVLGAGTEKLFF
DNA: TGTGCCAGCAGTGTTCTTGGGGCAGGGACCGAAAAACTGTTTTTT

J: TRBJ2-2
V: TRBV7-9
D: .
size: .
CDR3: CASSPKGSRGDTGELFF
DNA: TGTGCCAGCAGCCCTAAAGGGTCGCGGGGTGACACCGGGGAGCTGTTTTTT

J: TRBJ2-1
V: TRBV12-3/TRBV12-4
D: TRBD2
size: .
CDR3: CASSPSWRGDSYNEQFF
DNA: TGTGCCAGCAGCCCCTCATGGCGGGGGGACTCCTACAATGAGCAGTTCTTC

J: TRBJ2-1
V: TRBV7-2
D: TRBD2
size: .
CDR3: CASSLIAGGPFNEQFF
DNA: TGTGCCAGCAGCTTAATAGCGGGGGGGCCTTTCAATGAGCAGTTCTTC

J: TRBJ2-7
V: TRBV6-1
D: TRBD1
size: few
CDR3: CASMAAGGSYEQYF
DNA: TGTGCCAGCATGGCGGCAGGGGGCAGTTACGAGCAGTACTTC

J: TRBJ2-7
V: TRBV6-2/TRBV6-3
D: TRBD2
size: .
CDR3: CASSLIAGVNEQYF
DNA: TGTGCCAGCAGTCTCATAGCGGGAGTCAACGAGCAGTACTTC

J: TRBJ2-3
V: TRBV5-1
D: TRBD2
size: .
CDR3: CASSSTSGRSKDTQYF
DNA: TGCGCCAGCAGCTCCACTAGCGGGAGAAGCAAAGATACGCAGTATTTT

J: TRBJ2-1
V: TRBV20-1
D: .
size: few
CDR3: CSARASEALYNEQFF
DNA: TGCAGTGCTAGAGCGTCGGAGGCCCTGTACAATGAGCAGTTCTTC

J: TRBJ2-2
V: TRBV5-6
D: .
size: .
CDR3: CASSLWVRTTGFRAGELFF
DNA: TGTGCCAGCAGCTTATGGGTCCGTACAACAGGGTTCCGGGCCGGGGAGCTGTTTTTT

J: TRBJ2-7
V: TRBV4-2
D: .
size: .
CDR3: CTSSLGESSYEQYF
DNA: TGTACCAGCAGCCTTGGAGAGAGCTCCTACGAGCAGTACTTC

J: TRBJ2-1
V: TRBV5-1
D: .
size: .
CDR3: CASSLSWDRHNEQFF
DNA: TGCGCCAGCAGCTTGTCGTGGGACCGACACAATGAGCAGTTCTTC

J: TRBJ1-1
V: TRBV20-1
D: TRBD1
size: few
CDR3: CSAGTGFMNTEAFF
DNA: TGCAGTGCTGGGACAGGTTTCATGAACACTGAAGCTTTCTTT

J: TRBJ1-2
V: TRBV29-1
D: .
size: many
CDR3: CSVEDYGYTF
DNA: TGCAGCGTTGAAGACTATGGCTACACCTTC

J: TRBJ2-1
V: TRBV5-6
D: .
size: .
CDR3: CASSPGLRCPFAPSSYNEQFF
DNA: TGTGCCAGCAGCCCGGGACTGCGGTGCCCTTTTGCACCGAGCTCCTACAATGAGCAGTTCTTC

J: TRBJ2-1
V: TRBV10-3
D: .
size: .
CDR3: CAISHSESSYNEQFF
DNA: TGTGCCATCAGTCATAGTGAGAGCTCCTACAATGAGCAGTTCTTC

J: TRBJ1-2
V: TRBV29-1
D: .
size: many
CDR3: CSAGEEGYTF
DNA: TGCAGCGCCGGGGAGGAGGGCTACACCTTC

J: TRBJ2-5
V: TRBV19
D: .
size: few
CDR3: CASTGTPPGGTQYF
DNA: TGTGCCAGTACCGGGACACCCCCTGGGGGGACCCAGTACTTC

J: TRBJ2-3
V: TRBV10-3
D: .
size: few
CDR3: CAIRGTSSDTQYF
DNA: TGTGCCATCAGGGGTACTAGCTCAGATACGCAGTATTTT

J: TRBJ2-1
V: TRBV9
D: TRBD2
size: few
CDR3: CASSGRTSGRYNEQFF
DNA: TGTGCCAGCAGCGGGCGGACTAGCGGGAGGTACAATGAGCAGTTCTTC